This T cell receptor (beta chain) was sequenced during a study of response to subunit inactivated influenza vaccine. TCRdb reprocessed the RT-PCR reads via MiXCR and lists one record per CDR3 protein. Of about 580,000 distinct CDR3 sequences in the sample, 12% to 15% were seen once. This clonotype was picked up a small number of times. Its antigen is undetermined. Study conclusions and caveats: New T cells are recruited in small numbers by each seasonal influenza vaccination, according to the authors' suggestion.

This CDR3 region has 17 residues. Germline V gives CDR1 MDHEN, CDR2 SYDVKM. V was clipped by 2 bases and J by 4 bases; unmatched bases: 8. This receptor was obtained from a man in his fifties or sixties who received an inactivated influenza vaccine. The chain uses TRBV28 and TRBJ2-1, with 10 bases aligning to TRBD2. Sequencing was performed on PBMCs from blood, taken less than 13 days after vaccination. The CDR3 reads CASSLSGGAVGYNEQFF. Written as DNA, the CDR3 is TGTGCCAGCAGTTTAAGCGGGGGGGCCGTAGGTTACAATGAGCAGTTCTTC.